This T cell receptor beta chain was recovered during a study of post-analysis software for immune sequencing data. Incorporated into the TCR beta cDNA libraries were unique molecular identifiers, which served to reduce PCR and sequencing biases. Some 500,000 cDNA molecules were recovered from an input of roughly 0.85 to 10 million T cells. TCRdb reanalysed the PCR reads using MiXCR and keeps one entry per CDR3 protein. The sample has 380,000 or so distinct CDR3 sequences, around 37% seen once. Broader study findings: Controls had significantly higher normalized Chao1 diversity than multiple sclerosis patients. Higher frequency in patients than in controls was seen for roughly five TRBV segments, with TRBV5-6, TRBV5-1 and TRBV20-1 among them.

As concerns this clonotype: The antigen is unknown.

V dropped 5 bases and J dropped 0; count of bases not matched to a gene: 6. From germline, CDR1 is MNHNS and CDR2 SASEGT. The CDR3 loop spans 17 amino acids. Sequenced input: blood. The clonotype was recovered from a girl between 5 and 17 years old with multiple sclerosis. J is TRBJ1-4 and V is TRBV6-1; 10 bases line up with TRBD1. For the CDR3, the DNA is TGTGCCAGCAGTAGACAGGGGGCATCTGCAACTAATGAAAAACTGTTTTTT. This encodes CASSRQGASATNEKLFF.